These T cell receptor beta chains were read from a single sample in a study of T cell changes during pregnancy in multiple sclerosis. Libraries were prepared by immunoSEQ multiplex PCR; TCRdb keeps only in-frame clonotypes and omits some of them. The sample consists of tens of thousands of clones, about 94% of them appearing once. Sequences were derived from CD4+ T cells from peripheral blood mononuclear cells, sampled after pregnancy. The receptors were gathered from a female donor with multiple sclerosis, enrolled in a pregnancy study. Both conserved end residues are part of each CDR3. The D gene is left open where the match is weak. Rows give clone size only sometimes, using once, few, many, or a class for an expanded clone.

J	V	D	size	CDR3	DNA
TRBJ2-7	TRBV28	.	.	CASRSDYYEQYF	TGTGCCAGCAGAAGCGACTACTACGAGCAGTACTTC
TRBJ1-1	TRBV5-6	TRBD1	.	CASSSYHNRDRGTEAFF	TGTGCCAGCAGCTCCTACCACAACCGGGACAGGGGCACTGAAGCTTTCTTT
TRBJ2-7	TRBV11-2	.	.	CASSLEQNSYEQYF	TGTGCCAGCAGCTTAGAACAGAACTCCTACGAGCAGTACTTC
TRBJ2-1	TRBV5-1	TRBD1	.	CASSWPPGGYNEQFF	TGCGCCAGCAGTTGGCCTCCAGGGGGCTACAATGAGCAGTTCTTC
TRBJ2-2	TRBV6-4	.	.	CASSDSPTGELFF	TGTGCCAGCAGTGACAGCCCCACCGGGGAGCTGTTTTTT
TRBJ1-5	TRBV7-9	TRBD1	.	CASSQGTGGQPQHF	TGTGCCAGCAGCCAAGGGACAGGGGGTCAGCCCCAGCATTTT
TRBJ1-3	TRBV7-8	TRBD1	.	CASSWGQVPYSGNTIYF	TGTGCCAGCAGCTGGGGACAGGTCCCCTACTCTGGAAACACCATATATTTT
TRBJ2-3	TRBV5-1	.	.	CASSLDDYLTDTQYF	TGCGCCAGCAGCTTGGATGACTACCTCACAGATACGCAGTATTTT
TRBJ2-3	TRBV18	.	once	CASSPPGQRGPVTDTQYF	TGTGCCAGCTCACCCCCAGGGCAGCGAGGCCCCGTCACAGATACGCAGTATTTT
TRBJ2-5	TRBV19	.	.	CASSIGYEETQYF	TGTGCCAGTAGTATAGGGTATGAGGAGACCCAGTACTTC
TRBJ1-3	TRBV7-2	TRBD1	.	CASSYGTGNLFENTIYF	TGTGCCAGCAGCTATGGGACAGGAAACCTATTTGAAAACACCATATATTTT
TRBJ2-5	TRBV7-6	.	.	CASSQRLKETQYF	TGTGCCAGCAGCCAACGGTTGAAAGAGACCCAGTACTTC
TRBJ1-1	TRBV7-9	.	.	CASSFRTSNTEAFF	TGTGCCAGCAGCTTTAGGACATCGAACACTGAAGCTTTCTTT
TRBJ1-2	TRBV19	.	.	CASSIVRVDYGYTF	TGTGCCAGTAGTATTGTCCGCGTGGACTATGGCTACACCTTC
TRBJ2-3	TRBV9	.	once	CASSVDRGHSDTQYF	TGTGCCAGCAGCGTAGATCGGGGACACTCAGATACGCAGTATTTT
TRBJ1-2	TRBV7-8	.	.	CASSPLRTVADFYGYTF	TGTGCCAGCAGCCCACTTAGGACAGTCGCCGACTTCTATGGCTACACCTTC
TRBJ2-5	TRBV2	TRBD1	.	CASRTGSETQYF	TGTGCCAGCAGGACAGGGTCAGAGACCCAGTACTTC
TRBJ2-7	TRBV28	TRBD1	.	CASTPTGPYEQYF	TGTGCCAGCACCCCGACAGGGCCCTACGAGCAGTACTTC
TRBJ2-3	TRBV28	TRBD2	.	CASSLLAGGPTDTQYF	TGTGCCAGCAGTCTCCTAGCGGGAGGGCCCACAGATACGCAGTATTTT
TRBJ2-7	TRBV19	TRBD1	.	CASSMSGQGVYEQYF	TGTGCCAGTAGTATGTCCGGACAGGGGGTCTACGAGCAGTACTTC
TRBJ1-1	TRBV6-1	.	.	CANTRVLESNTEAFF	TGTGCCAACACACGGGTCCTAGAATCGAACACTGAAGCTTTCTTT
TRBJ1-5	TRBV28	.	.	CASSPTAGFEGNQPQHF	TGTGCCAGCAGTCCTACCGCAGGGTTCGAGGGCAATCAGCCCCAGCATTTT
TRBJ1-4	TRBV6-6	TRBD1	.	CASSYPTGRKEKLFF	TGTGCCAGCAGTTATCCGACAGGGCGGAAGGAAAAACTGTTTTTT
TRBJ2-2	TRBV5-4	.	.	CASSSLRQGRDTGELFF	TGTGCCAGCAGCTCCTTACGGCAGGGGAGGGACACCGGGGAGCTGTTTTTT
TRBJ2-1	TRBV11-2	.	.	CASRLTSNEQFF	TGTGCCAGCAGGCTGACTTCTAACGAGCAGTTCTTC
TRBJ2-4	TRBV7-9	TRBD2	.	CASSLSTSGLAKNIQYF	TGTGCCAGCAGCTTATCGACTAGCGGATTAGCCAAAAACATTCAGTACTTC
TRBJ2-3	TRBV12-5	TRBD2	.	CASGLDGGLAGVTDTQYF	TGTGCTAGTGGTTTGGACGGCGGACTAGCGGGAGTTACAGATACGCAGTATTTT
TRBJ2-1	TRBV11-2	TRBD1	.	CASSPRTGPYNEQFF	TGTGCCAGCAGCCCAAGGACAGGACCCTACAATGAGCAGTTCTTC
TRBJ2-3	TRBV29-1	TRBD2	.	CSLKKRAGEDTQYF	TGCAGCTTAAAGAAAAGGGCGGGAGAGGATACGCAGTATTTT
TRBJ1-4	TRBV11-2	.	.	CASSLFGSPEKLFF	TGTGCCAGCAGCTTATTCGGGAGCCCAGAAAAACTGTTTTTT
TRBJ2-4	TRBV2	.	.	CASSELGGFGNIQYF	TGTGCCAGCAGTGAACTGGGAGGCTTCGGAAACATTCAGTACTTC
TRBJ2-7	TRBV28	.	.	CASSLSTGSRREQYF	TGTGCCAGCAGTTTATCCACAGGGAGTAGGAGGGAGCAGTACTTC
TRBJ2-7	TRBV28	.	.	CASTYGRQVKYF	TGTGCCAGCACCTACGGAAGGCAGGTTAAGTACTTC
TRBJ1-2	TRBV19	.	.	CASSIGQGADGYTF	TGTGCCAGTAGTATAGGTCAAGGGGCGGATGGCTACACCTTC
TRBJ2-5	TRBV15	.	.	CATSSPGRPQETQYF	TGTGCCACCAGCAGTCCAGGGCGTCCCCAAGAGACCCAGTACTTC
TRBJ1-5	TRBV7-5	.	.	CARSLENGPQGNPDQPQHF	TGTGCCAGAAGCTTAGAAAACGGACCCCAGGGAAACCCCGATCAGCCCCAGCATTTT
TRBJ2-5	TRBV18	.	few	CASSPPGGAGETQYF	TGTGCCAGCTCACCACCGGGGGGGGCTGGAGAGACCCAGTACTTC
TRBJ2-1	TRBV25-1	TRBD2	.	CASSGTSGYNEQFF	TGTGCCAGCAGTGGGACTAGCGGCTACAATGAGCAGTTCTTC
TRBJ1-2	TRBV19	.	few	CASSIDDAGNGYGYTF	TGTGCCAGTAGTATAGATGACGCGGGGAACGGTTATGGCTACACCTTC
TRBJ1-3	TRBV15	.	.	CATSRDPGTSGNTIYF	TGTGCCACCAGCAGAGATCCGGGAACCTCGGGAAACACCATATATTTT
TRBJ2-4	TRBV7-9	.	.	CASSAGAAPTTKNIQYF	TGTGCCAGCAGCGCAGGGGCAGCACCGACGACCAAAAACATTCAGTACTTC
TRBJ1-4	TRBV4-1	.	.	CASSQAGGGNEKLFF	TGCGCCAGCAGCCAAGCCGGCGGGGGGAATGAAAAACTGTTTTTT